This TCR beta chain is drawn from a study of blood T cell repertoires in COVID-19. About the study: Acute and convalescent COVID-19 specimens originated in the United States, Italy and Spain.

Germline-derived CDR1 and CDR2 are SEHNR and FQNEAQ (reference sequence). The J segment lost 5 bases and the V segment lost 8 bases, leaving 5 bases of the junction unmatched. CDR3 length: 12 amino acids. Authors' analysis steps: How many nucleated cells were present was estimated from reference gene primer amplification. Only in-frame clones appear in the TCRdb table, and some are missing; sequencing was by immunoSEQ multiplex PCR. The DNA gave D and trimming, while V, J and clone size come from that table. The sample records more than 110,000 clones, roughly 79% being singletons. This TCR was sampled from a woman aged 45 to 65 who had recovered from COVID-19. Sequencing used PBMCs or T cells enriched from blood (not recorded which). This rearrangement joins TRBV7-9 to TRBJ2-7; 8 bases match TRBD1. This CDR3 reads CASEAGGDEQYF. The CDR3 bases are TGTGCCAGCGAGGCAGGGGGCGACGAGCAGTACTTC.